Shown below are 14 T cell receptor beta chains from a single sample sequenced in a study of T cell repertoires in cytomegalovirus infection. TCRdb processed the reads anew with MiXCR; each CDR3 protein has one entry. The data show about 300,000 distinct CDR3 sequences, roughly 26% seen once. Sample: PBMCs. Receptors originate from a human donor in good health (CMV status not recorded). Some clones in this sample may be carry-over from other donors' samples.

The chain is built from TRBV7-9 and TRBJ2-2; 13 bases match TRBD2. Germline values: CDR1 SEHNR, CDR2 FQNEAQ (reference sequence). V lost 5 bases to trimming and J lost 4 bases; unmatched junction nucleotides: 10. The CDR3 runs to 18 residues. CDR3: CASSPRTSGSWATGELFF. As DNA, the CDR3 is TGTGCCAGCAGCCCGCGGACTAGCGGGAGTTGGGCCACCGGGGAGCTGTTTTTT.

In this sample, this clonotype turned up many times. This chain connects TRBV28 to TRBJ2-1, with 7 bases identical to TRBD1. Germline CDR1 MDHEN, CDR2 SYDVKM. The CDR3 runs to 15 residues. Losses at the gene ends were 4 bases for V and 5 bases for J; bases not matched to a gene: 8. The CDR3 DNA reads TGTGCCAGCAGTTCAGACAGGGATTCGAACAATGAGCAGTTCTTC. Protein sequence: CASSSDRDSNNEQFF. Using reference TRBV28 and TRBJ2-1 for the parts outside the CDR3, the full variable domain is DVKVTQSSRYLVKRTGEKVFLECVQDMDHENMFWYRQDPGLGLRLIYFSYDVKMKEKGDIPEGYSVSREKKERFSLILESASTNQTSMYLCASSSDRDSNNEQFFGPGTRLTVL.

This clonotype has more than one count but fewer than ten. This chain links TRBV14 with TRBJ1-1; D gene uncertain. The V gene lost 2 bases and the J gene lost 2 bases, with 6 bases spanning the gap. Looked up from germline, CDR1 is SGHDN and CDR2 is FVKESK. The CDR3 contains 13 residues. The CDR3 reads CASSQHVNTEAFF. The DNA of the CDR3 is TGTGCCAGCAGCCAACATGTAAACACTGAAGCTTTCTTT.

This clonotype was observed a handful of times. The CDR3: CASSRGTSADTQYF. CDR3 nucleotides: TGTGCCAGCAGCAGAGGGACTAGCGCAGATACGCAGTATTTT. This sequence joins TRBV11-2 and TRBJ2-3, with TRBD2 matching 10 bases. Germline CDR1 reads SGHAT; CDR2 reads FQNNGV. The CDR3 length is 14 residues. V was clipped by 5 bases and J by 4 bases; unmatched bases: 3.

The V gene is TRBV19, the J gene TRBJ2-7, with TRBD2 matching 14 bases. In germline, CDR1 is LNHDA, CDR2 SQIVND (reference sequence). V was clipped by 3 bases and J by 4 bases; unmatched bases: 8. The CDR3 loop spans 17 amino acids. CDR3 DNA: TGTGCCAGTAGTATTGGGACTAGCGGGAGTGGTGTGTACGAGCAGTACTTC. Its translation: CASSIGTSGSGVYEQYF.

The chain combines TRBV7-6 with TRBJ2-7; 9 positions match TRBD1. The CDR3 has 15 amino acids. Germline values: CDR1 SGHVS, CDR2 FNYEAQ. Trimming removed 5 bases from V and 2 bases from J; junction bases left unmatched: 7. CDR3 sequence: CASSEGQGLPYEQYV. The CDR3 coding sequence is TGTGCCAGCAGCGAGGGACAGGGTCTACCCTACGAGCAGTACGTC.

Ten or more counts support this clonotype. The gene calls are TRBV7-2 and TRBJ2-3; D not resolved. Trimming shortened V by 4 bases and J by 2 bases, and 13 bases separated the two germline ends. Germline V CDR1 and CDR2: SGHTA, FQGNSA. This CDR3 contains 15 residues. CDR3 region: CASSYGGGATDTQYF. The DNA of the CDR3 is TGTGCCAGCAGCTACGGCGGCGGAGCCACAGATACGCAGTATTTT.

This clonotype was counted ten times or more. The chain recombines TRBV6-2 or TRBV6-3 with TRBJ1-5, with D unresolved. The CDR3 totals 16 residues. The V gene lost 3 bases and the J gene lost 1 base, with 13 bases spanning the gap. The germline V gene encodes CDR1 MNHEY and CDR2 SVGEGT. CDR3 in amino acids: CASSYSGALSNQPQHF. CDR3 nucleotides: TGTGCCAGCAGTTATTCGGGAGCGTTGAGCAATCAGCCCCAGCATTTT.

The CDR3 reads CATSLGLSNQPQHF. CDR3 in DNA: TGTGCCACCAGCCTCGGACTTAGCAATCAGCCCCAGCATTTT. The chain has TRBV15 and TRBJ1-5; D remains ambiguous. Germline V CDR1 and CDR2: LNHNV, YYDKDF (reference sequence). The CDR3 is 14 amino acids. Trimming took 5 bases from V and 0 from J, leaving 8 bases between them.

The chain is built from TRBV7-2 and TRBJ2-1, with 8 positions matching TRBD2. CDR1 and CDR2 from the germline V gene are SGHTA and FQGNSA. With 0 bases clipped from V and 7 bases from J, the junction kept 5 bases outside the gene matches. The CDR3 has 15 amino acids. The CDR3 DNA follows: TGTGCCAGCAGCTTAGCTAGCGGGGAGCGAAATGAGCAGTTCTTC. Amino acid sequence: CASSLASGERNEQFF. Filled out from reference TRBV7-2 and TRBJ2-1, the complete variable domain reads GAGVSQSPSNKVTEKGKDVELRCDPISGHTALYWYRQSLGQGLEFLIYFQGNSAPDKSGLPSDRFSAERTGGSVSTLTIQRTQQEDSAVYLCASSLASGERNEQFFGPGTRLTVL.

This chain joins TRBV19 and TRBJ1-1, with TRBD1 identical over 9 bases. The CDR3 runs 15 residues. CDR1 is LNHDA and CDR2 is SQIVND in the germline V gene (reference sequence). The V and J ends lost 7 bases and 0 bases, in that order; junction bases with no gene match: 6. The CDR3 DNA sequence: TGTGCCAGTAACGACAGGGGGAGTGTGAACACTGAAGCTTTCTTT. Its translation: CASNDRGSVNTEAFF.

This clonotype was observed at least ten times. CDR3 region: CASSSTTSFDTGELFF. The CDR3 DNA is TGTGCCAGCAGTTCAACTACTAGTTTCGACACCGGGGAGCTGTTTTTT. The chain is built from TRBV7-2 and TRBJ2-2; perhaps TRBD2 as D (5 bases). This CDR3 is built from 16 residues. CDR1 and CDR2 from the germline V gene are SGHTA and FQGNSA. V dropped 6 bases and J dropped 3 bases, with 17 bases sitting between them.

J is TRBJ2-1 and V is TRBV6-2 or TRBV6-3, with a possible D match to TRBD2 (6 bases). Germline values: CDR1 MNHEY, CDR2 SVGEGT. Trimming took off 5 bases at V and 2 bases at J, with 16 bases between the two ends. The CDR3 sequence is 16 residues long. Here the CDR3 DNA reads TGTGCCAGCAGTCCCCCGGGACTTGGCCCCTACAATGAGCAGTTCTTC. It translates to CASSPPGLGPYNEQFF.

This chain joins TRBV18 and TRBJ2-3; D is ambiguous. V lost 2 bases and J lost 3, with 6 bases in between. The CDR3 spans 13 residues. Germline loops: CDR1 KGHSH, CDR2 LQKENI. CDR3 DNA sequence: TGTGCCAGCTCACCATATCAGACAGATACGCAGTATTTT. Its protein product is CASSPYQTDTQYF.